This T cell receptor (beta chain) is from a study of glioma-infiltrating T cells. Study-level findings and limits: Gliomas, especially low-grade, showed above-expected tissue-blood divergence; non-neoplastic patients showed below. CDR3 overlap between tissue and blood was very small.

Germline CDR1 is SEHNR and CDR2 is FQNEAQ (reference sequence). CDR3 length equals 12 residues. Comment on this clonotype: No antigen is known for it. One end of the junction fails to match germline, which may point to a read error.

The iRepertoire nested amplicon-rescue multiplex PCR amplified TCR alpha and beta CDR3s from RNA. For one-step reverse transcription and amplification, about 85-400 ng of tissue mRNA or PBMC total RNA was used. TCRdb re-analysed the multiplex PCR reads in MiXCR, keeping a single row per CDR3 protein. The repertoire holds roughly 200,000 distinct CDR3 sequences, with about 32% as singletons. Material for sequencing was glioma tissue, nonneoplastic brain tissue, or PBMCs (not recorded which). The chain recombines TRBV7-9 with TRBJ2-7; D remains ambiguous. The TCR originated in a human donor with low-grade glioma or glioblastoma, undergoing nonglioma brain surgery, or in good health (not recorded which). CDR3 sequence reads: CASNLQGYEQYF. The CDR3 DNA reads TGTGCCAGCAACTTGCAAGGCTACGAGCAATACTTC.